Each of the 13 T cell receptor beta chains below was sequenced from the same sample in a study of blood T cell repertoires in COVID-19. Method: immunoSEQ multiplex PCR; TCRdb's copy keeps in-frame clones and lacks some. The sample has around 270,000 clones; 75% to 90% are singletons. The sequenced sample consisted of peripheral blood. These receptors were collected from a man in his forties with acute or convalescent COVID-19.

As to this clone: Other DNA sequences in the same sample also yield this CDR3. The chain links TRBV19 to TRBJ1-1; the match to TRBD1 covers 7 bases. Trimming took 4 bases from V and 1 from J; bases not matched to a gene: 0. CDR3 length: 13 residues. CDR1 is LNHDA and CDR2 is SQIVND in the germline V gene (reference sequence). For the CDR3, the DNA is TGTGCCAGTAGTAGGACAGGGAACACTGAAGCTTTCTTT. Amino acid sequence: CASSRTGNTEAFF.

The J gene is TRBJ1-1, the V gene TRBV11-3; TRBD1 might be the D (5 bases). Germline values: CDR1 SGHNT, CDR2 YENEEA. The ends were cut back, 3 bases at V and 3 bases at J, with 8 bases in the middle. This CDR3 has 13 amino acids. In DNA, the CDR3 is TGTGCCAGCAGCTTTGAAGGGGACACTGAAGCTTTCTTT. Translated, it gives CASSFEGDTEAFF.

CDR3 in amino acids: CASSKGQGFNSPLHF. The CDR3 nucleotides are TGCGCCAGCAGCAAGGGACAGGGATTTAATTCACCCCTCCACTTT. V and J are TRBV5-1 and TRBJ1-6; 9 bases match TRBD1. Germline V CDR1 and CDR2: SGHRS, YFSETQ. The ends lost 4 bases at V and 6 bases at J; junction bases unmatched: 5. CDR3 length: 15 amino acids.

The V gene is TRBV5-6, the J gene TRBJ2-7, with TRBD2 matching over 8 bases. CDR1 and CDR2 from the germline V gene are SGHDT and YYEEEE. V gave up 0 bases and J gave up 4 bases; unmatched junction bases: 9. The CDR3 consists of 16 residues. CDR3 residues: CASSLGSGATGYEQYF. In DNA form, the CDR3 reads TGTGCCAGCAGCTTGGGTAGCGGGGCCACTGGATACGAGCAGTACTTC.

This chain connects TRBV14 to TRBJ1-1; D is undetermined. CDR3 size: 14 residues. Germline-derived CDR1 and CDR2 are SGHDN and FVKESK. V was clipped by 8 bases and J by 0 bases, with 13 bases between them. This chain's CDR3 is CASGRGNMNTEAFF. In DNA, the CDR3 is TGTGCCAGCGGTCGAGGCAACATGAACACTGAAGCTTTCTTT.

The rearrangement joins TRBV6-1 to TRBJ2-2, with a possible D match to TRBD1 (5 bases). CDR3 length: 15 amino acids. Trimming cost V 0 bases and J 6 bases, with 11 bases left between them. Germline V lookup: CDR1 MNHNS, CDR2 SASEGT. The CDR3 region has the DNA TGTGCCAGCAGTGAAGCGACAGTACCGTCCGGGGAGCTGTTTTTT. This translates into CASSEATVPSGELFF.

The chain carries TRBV5-1 and TRBJ1-2; D unresolved. The CDR3 has 15 amino acids. Germline V gives CDR1 SGHRS, CDR2 YFSETQ. The V end was cut by 4 bases, the J end by 4 bases, with 17 bases between. The CDR3 nucleotides read TGCGCCAGCAGCCCGAGGGCCAGCGAAGTCTATGGCTACACCTTC. Encoded protein: CASSPRASEVYGYTF.

This CDR3 reads CASSDSIEAFF. The CDR3 DNA reads TGTGCCAGTAGCGACTCGATTGAAGCTTTCTTT. The rearrangement joins TRBV19 to TRBJ1-1; no firm D call. In germline, CDR1 is LNHDA, CDR2 SQIVND (reference sequence). The CDR3 runs 11 residues. The V end lost 6 bases, the J end lost 7 bases, and 9 bases lay between the germline ends.

The DNA of the CDR3 is TGTGCCAGCCAAGACAGTCCAAGGAGCACAGATACGCAGTATTTT. It yields the protein CASQDSPRSTDTQYF. The J gene is TRBJ2-3, the V gene TRBV19; D might be TRBD1 (5 bases). The CDR3 extends over 15 amino acids. CDR1 LNHDA and CDR2 SQIVND come from the germline V gene (reference sequence). V was cut by 9 bases and J by 0 bases, with 16 bases left in between.

This CDR3 is CASSLQDRGVEEAFF. The DNA of the CDR3 is TGTGCCAGCAGCTTGCAGGACAGGGGTGTTGAAGAAGCTTTCTTT. The chain employs TRBV11-1 and TRBJ1-1; TRBD1 aligns across 9 bases. The CDR3 spans 15 residues. The germline gives CDR1 SGHAT, CDR2 FQDESV (reference sequence). V was clipped by 3 bases and J by 8 bases; unmatched bases: 10.

The chain recombines TRBV25-1 with TRBJ2-3, with 9 bases aligning to TRBD1. Germline V CDR1 and CDR2: MGHDK, SYGVNS. This CDR3 spans 13 amino acids. Unmatched junction bases numbered 1, after V lost 3 bases and J lost 6 bases. Here the CDR3 DNA reads TGTGCCAGCAGTGACGACAGGGGGGATACGCAGTATTTT. Translated: CASSDDRGDTQYF.

The rearrangement links TRBV6-5 to TRBJ1-2; D is unresolved. The CDR3 has 14 amino acids. CDR1 is MNHEY, CDR2 SVGAGI, per germline. V was cut by 8 bases and J by 5 bases, with 18 bases left in between. This chain's CDR3 is CASSIEAAAYGYTF. DNA of the CDR3: TGTGCCAGCTCCATCGAGGCGGCAGCTTATGGCTACACCTTC.

The chain uses TRBV2 and TRBJ2-1, with D perhaps matching TRBD2 (6 bases). CDR3 length equals 16 residues. The germline CDR1 and CDR2 sequences are SNHLY and FYNNEI. V was pared by 5 bases and J by 1 base, with 15 bases between. The CDR3: CASSTRDSSSYNEQFF. The CDR3 DNA reads as TGTGCCAGCAGTACCCGGGACTCCAGTTCCTACAATGAGCAGTTCTTC.